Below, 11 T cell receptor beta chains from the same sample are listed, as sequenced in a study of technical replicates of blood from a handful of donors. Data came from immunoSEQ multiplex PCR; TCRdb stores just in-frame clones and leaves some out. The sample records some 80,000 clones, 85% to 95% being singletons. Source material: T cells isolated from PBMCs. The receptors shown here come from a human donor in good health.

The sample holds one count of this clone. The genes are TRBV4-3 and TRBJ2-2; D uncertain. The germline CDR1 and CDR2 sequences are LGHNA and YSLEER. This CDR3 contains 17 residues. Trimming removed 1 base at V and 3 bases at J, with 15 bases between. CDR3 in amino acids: CASSQVYGSSHTGELFF. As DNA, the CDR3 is TGCGCCAGCAGCCAAGTATACGGGTCGAGTCACACCGGGGAGCTGTTTTTT.

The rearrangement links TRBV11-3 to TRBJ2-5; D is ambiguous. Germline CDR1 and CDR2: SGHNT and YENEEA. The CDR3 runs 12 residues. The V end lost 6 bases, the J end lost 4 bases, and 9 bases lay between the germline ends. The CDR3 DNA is TGTGCCAGCAGTCTGTCGGTAGAGACCCAGTACTTC. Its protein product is CASSLSVETQYF.

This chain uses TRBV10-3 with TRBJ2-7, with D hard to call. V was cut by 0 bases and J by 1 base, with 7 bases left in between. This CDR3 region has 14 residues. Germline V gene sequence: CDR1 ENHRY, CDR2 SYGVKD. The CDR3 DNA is TGTGCCATCAGTGAGTCCACCTATTCCTACGAGCAGTACTTC. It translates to CAISESTYSYEQYF.

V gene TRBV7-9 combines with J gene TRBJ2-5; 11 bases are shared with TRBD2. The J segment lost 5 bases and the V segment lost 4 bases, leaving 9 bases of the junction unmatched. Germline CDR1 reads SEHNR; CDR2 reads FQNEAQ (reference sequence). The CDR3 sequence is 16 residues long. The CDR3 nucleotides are TGTGCCAGCAGCTGGAATAGCGGGAGGGGTTGGGAGACCCAGTACTTC. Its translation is CASSWNSGRGWETQYF.

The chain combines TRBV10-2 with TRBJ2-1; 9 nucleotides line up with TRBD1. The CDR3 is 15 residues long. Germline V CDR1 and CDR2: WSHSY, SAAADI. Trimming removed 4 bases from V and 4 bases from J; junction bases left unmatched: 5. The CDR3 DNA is TGCGCCAGCAGTGGGGAGGGACAGGGTTACAATGAGCAGTTCTTC. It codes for CASSGEGQGYNEQFF.

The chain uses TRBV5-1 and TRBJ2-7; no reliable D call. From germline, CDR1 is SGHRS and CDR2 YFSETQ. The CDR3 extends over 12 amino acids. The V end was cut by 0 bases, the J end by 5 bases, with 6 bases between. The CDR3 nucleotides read TGCGCCAGCAGCTTGGGTGGAGACGAGCAGTACTTC. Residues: CASSLGGDEQYF.

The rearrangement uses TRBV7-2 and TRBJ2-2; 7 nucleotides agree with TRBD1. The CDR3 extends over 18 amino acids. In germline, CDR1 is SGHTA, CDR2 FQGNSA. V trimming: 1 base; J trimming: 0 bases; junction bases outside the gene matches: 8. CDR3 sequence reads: CASSLGDRANSNTGELFF. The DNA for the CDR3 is TGTGCCAGCAGCTTAGGCGACAGGGCAAACTCGAACACCGGGGAGCTGTTTTTT.

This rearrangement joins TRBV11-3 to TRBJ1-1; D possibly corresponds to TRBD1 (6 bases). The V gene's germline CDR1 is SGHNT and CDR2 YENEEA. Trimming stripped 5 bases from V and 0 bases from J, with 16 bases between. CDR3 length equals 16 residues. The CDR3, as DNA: TGTGCCAGCAGCGAGGACAGAAGCTTTATGAACACTGAAGCTTTCTTT. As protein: CASSEDRSFMNTEAFF.

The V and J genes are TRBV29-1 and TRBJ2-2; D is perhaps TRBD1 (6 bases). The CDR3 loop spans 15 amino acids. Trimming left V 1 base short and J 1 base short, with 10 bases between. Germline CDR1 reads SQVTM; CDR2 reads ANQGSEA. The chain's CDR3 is CSVEADSLNTGELFF. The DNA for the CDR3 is TGCAGCGTTGAAGCGGACAGTTTGAACACCGGGGAGCTGTTTTTT.

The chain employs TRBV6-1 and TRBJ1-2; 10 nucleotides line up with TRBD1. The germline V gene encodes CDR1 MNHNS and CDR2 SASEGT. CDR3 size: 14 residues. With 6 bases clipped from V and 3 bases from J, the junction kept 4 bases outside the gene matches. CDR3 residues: CASRDRGADYGYTF. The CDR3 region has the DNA TGTGCCAGCAGGGACAGGGGGGCTGACTATGGCTACACCTTC.

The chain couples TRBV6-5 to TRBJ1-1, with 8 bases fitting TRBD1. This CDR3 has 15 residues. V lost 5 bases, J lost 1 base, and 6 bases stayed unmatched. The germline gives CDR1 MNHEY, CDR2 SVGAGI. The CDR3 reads CASSRAGGSNTEAFF. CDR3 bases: TGTGCCAGCAGTAGAGCAGGGGGCTCGAACACTGAAGCTTTCTTT.